These 13 T cell receptor beta chains were sequenced from one sample in a study of T cells of healthy individuals. TCRdb re-derived calls from the 5' RACE reads in MiXCR, one entry per CDR3 protein. The top ten clones hold 7.5% of a sample with around 80,000 distinct CDR3 sequences, about 5% of them seen once. These TCRs come from a female donor in good health.

This chain links TRBV7-9 with TRBJ2-5; no firm D call. Germline CDR1 is SEHNR and CDR2 is FQNEAQ (reference sequence). The V gene lost 0 bases and the J gene lost 2 bases, with 10 bases spanning the gap. The CDR3 is made up of 15 amino acids. The CDR3 protein is CASSLASQLQETQYF. The CDR3 bases are TGTGCCAGCAGCTTAGCGTCACAGCTACAAGAGACCCAGTACTTC.

This clonotype was counted between two and nine times. The junction shows a germline mismatch at one end, possibly a read error. This rearrangement joins TRBV18 to TRBJ1-1; TRBD1 agrees at 11 bases. Germline V lookup: CDR1 KGHSH, CDR2 LQKENI. The CDR3 runs 14 residues. The CDR3 DNA reads TGTGCCAGCTCAACACCGGGACAGGGGGCTGAAGCTTTCTTT. Translation gives CASSTPGQGAEAFF.

This clonotype has more than one count but fewer than ten. The gene calls are TRBV5-1 and TRBJ1-2; D is unresolved. From germline, CDR1 is SGHRS and CDR2 YFSETQ. This CDR3 is 15 amino acids long. The germline V and J ends were trimmed by 0 bases and 8 bases, with 17 bases remaining between them. The DNA for the CDR3 is TGCGCCAGCAGCTTGGCCGAGGCAGGTGGCCCCGGCTACACCTTC. It yields the protein CASSLAEAGGPGYTF.

This clonotype appeared many times. The V gene is TRBV20-1, the J gene TRBJ1-1; D not certain. Germline V CDR1 and CDR2: DFQATT, SNEGSKA (reference sequence). CDR3 size: 13 residues. V lost 5 bases to trimming and J lost 2 bases, with 12 bases between them. The CDR3 reads CSAWVPGNTEAFF. The CDR3 nucleotides read TGCAGTGCTTGGGTCCCAGGCAACACTGAAGCTTTCTTT.

This clonotype was seen ten or more times. The chain combines TRBV12-3 or TRBV12-4 with TRBJ2-1; 9 positions agree with TRBD2. The trim removed 6 bases at V and 6 bases at J, leaving 6 bases unmatched. The CDR3 sequence is 14 residues long. The CDR3 bases are TGTGCCAGCAGATCTAGCGGGAAGGCCAATGAGCAGTTCTTC. Its translation: CASRSSGKANEQFF.

The chain is built from TRBV5-6 and TRBJ2-7; TRBD2 matches at 9 bases. J gave up 7 bases and V 4 bases, and 18 bases lay outside the gene matches. The CDR3 runs 17 residues. The germline CDR1 and CDR2 sequences are SGHDT and YYEEEE. In nucleotides, the CDR3 is TGTGCCAGCAGCCCCGGTGGACTGGCGGGAGGGCCCTTGGAGCAGTACTTC. It specifies CASSPGGLAGGPLEQYF.

The chain couples TRBV6-6 to TRBJ1-4; no firm D call. The V gene's germline CDR1 is MNHNY and CDR2 SVGAGI (reference sequence). The CDR3 spans 14 residues. The V and J ends lost 5 bases and 7 bases respectively, with 14 bases between them. In nucleotides, the CDR3 is TGTGCCAGCAGTCGAGATGGCTTGGGTGAAAAACTGTTTTTT. Encoded protein: CASSRDGLGEKLFF.

This clonotype was counted ten times or more. The chain employs TRBV28 and TRBJ1-5; D call uncertain. There are 12 residues in the CDR3. Germline CDR1 is MDHEN and CDR2 is SYDVKM. Trimming stripped 6 bases from V and 4 bases from J, with 7 bases between. For the CDR3, the DNA is TGTGCCAGCAGGGGCCCGAATCAGCCCCAGCATTTT. Encoded protein: CASRGPNQPQHF.

This clonotype was observed many times. This chain links TRBV11-2 with TRBJ2-5, with D uncertain. Germline-derived CDR1 and CDR2 are SGHAT and FQNNGV. V was cut by 1 base and J by 7 bases, with 4 bases left in between. The CDR3 runs to 11 residues. CDR3 bases: TGTGCCAGCAGCTTAGGTCCGACCCAGTACTTC. Its protein is CASSLGPTQYF.

This clonotype was observed a handful of times. The V call is TRBV27, the J call TRBJ2-7; a possible D gene is TRBD1 (7 bases). From germline, CDR1 is MNHEY and CDR2 SMNVEV (reference sequence). V lost 5 bases and J 0 bases, leaving 11 bases between the germline ends. The CDR3 extends over 14 amino acids. The DNA of the CDR3 is TGTGCCAGCAGTCCAGGGGGGCTCTCCTACGAGCAGTACTTC. Its translation is CASSPGGLSYEQYF.

This clonotype was seen a handful of times. CDR3 sequence (DNA): TGTGCCAGCAGTAAACTAGCGGGGAATTCCTACGAGCAGTACTTC. This encodes CASSKLAGNSYEQYF. V and J are TRBV28 and TRBJ2-7; 10 nucleotides agree with TRBD2. This CDR3 has 15 residues. CDR1 MDHEN and CDR2 SYDVKM come from the germline V gene. V trimming: 5 bases; J trimming: 1 base; junction bases outside the gene matches: 5.

This clonotype occurred many times. The J gene is TRBJ2-7, the V gene TRBV13, with 11 bases that match TRBD1. The CDR3 runs to 16 residues. Germline V gene data show CDR1 as PRHDT and CDR2 as FYEKMQ (reference sequence). The ends lost 5 bases at V and 5 bases at J; junction bases unmatched: 11. Here the CDR3 reads CASSILGQGASDEQYF. CDR3 sequence (DNA): TGTGCCAGCAGCATCCTAGGACAGGGGGCTAGCGACGAGCAGTACTTC.

This clonotype was detected many times. J is TRBJ1-4 and V is TRBV12-3 or TRBV12-4; D remains unclear. There are 15 residues in the CDR3. Trimming removed 6 bases from V and 7 bases from J, with 18 bases in between. The CDR3 DNA sequence: TGTGCCAGCAGCGACTGGGGAGCTTTAGTTGAAAAACTGTTTTTT. Translated, it gives CASSDWGALVEKLFF.